Here is one T cell receptor (beta chain) with its context. The data derive from a study of blood T cell repertoires in COVID-19. Study details: The study drew acute and convalescent COVID-19 samples from the United States, Italy and Spain. Nucleic acid was either cDNA or gDNA, and it came from T cells, B-cell-depleted T cells, or PBMCs.

As originally analysed: Amplification from reference gene primers served as the basis for estimated nucleated cell counts. Only in-frame clones appear in the TCRdb table, and some are missing; sequencing was by immunoSEQ multiplex PCR. D and trimming come from the DNA, and the V and J calls and clone size come from that table. The sample holds 15,000 to 20,000 clones; around 80% are singletons and the top ten take 22%. From germline, CDR1 is SGHTA and CDR2 FQGTGA. The CDR3 totals 14 residues. The V and J ends lost 2 bases and 6 bases respectively, with 14 bases between them. The TCR comes from a man aged 60 to 69 with active or convalescent COVID-19. Sequenced material: peripheral blood. J is TRBJ2-7 and V is TRBV7-3; D may be TRBD2 (5 bases). DNA for the CDR3: TGTGCCAGCAGCTTAGGCCTAGCTGGTTCCGAGCAGTACTTC. Amino acids: CASSLGLAGSEQYF.